One and the same sample provided the 9 T cell receptor beta chains below, sequenced in a study of beta chain features in type 1 diabetes (dated by TCRdb to 2016 to 2019). No antigen is known for these receptors. What the research found in general, with its limitations: A moderate but significant shortening of TCRB CDR3 length was observed in type 1 diabetes patients in all four CD4+ subsets.

Receptors were amplified or captured by the immunoSEQ multiplex PCR assay. The High Capacity cDNA Reverse Transcription Kit was used to reverse transcribe all of the isolated RNA, meaning that expressed TCRB transcripts were what got sequenced. In TCRdb, the immuneACCESS table is reduced to in-frame sequences with V and J assigned. These tables do not hold every clone; where another copy was compared, an unresolved V gene accounts for under half, and the others remain unexplained. The sample table holds about 650,000 clones, of which around an eighth were seen once. More than 0.1% of the sample is taken by the ten largest. Sequencing was done on a sample of naive CD4+ T cells from blood. Per the publication, the cell subset or site label means: true naive CD4+ T cells. The receptors shown here come from a man aged 30 to 45 with type 1 diabetes.

The chain links TRBV7-9 to TRBJ1-1; D ambiguous. V lost 1 base to trimming and J lost 8 bases, with 11 bases between them. This CDR3 has 13 residues. Germline assignment: CDR1 SEHNR and CDR2 FQNEAQ (reference sequence). CDR3 coding DNA: TGTGCCAGCAGCTTAGGGCTCAACCAGGAAGCTTTCTTT. Translation gives CASSLGLNQEAFF.

The V and J genes are TRBV5-4 and TRBJ1-1; the match to TRBD1 covers 12 bases. Germline V lookup: CDR1 SGHNT, CDR2 YYREEE (reference sequence). The CDR3 runs 14 residues. Trimming cost V 3 bases and J 12 bases; bases outside gene matches: 9. CDR3 loop: CASSWTGTGGKTFF. CDR3 sequence (DNA): TGTGCCAGCAGCTGGACGGGGACAGGGGGCAAGACTTTCTTT.

The rearrangement links TRBV5-1 to TRBJ2-1; weak D call: TRBD2 (5 bases). In germline, CDR1 is SGHRS, CDR2 YFSETQ. This CDR3 is 14 amino acids long. Trimming pared 0 bases from V and 9 bases from J, leaving 13 bases between. The CDR3 sequence is CASSLAGISGEQFF. The DNA for the CDR3 is TGCGCCAGCAGCTTGGCCGGGATCTCGGGTGAGCAGTTCTTC.

This chain uses TRBV11-3 with TRBJ1-1; D unclear. V was shortened by 5 bases and J by 6 bases, with 13 bases between the two germline ends. Germline CDR1 and CDR2: SGHNT and YENEEA. The CDR3 length is 13 residues. The chain's CDR3 is CASSPRFSAEAFF. CDR3 coding DNA: TGTGCCAGCAGCCCAAGGTTCTCAGCTGAAGCTTTCTTT.

The chain joins TRBV10-3 to TRBJ1-5, with 8 bases that match TRBD1. Germline V gene lookup returns CDR1 ENHRY and CDR2 SYGVKD. The J segment lost 4 bases and the V segment lost 3 bases, leaving 8 bases of the junction unmatched. This CDR3 has 16 residues. The chain's CDR3 is CAISDPAGGPNQPQHF. The CDR3 nucleotides are TGTGCCATCAGTGACCCTGCAGGGGGCCCTAATCAGCCCCAGCATTTT.

This clone turned up a few times. The rearrangement links TRBV11-3 to TRBJ2-1; 12 bases match TRBD1. Germline assignment: CDR1 SGHNT and CDR2 YENEEA. CDR3 length equals 15 residues. J gave up 7 bases and V 5 bases, and 6 bases lay outside the gene matches. This CDR3 reads CASSPGTGGPNEQFF. The CDR3 nucleotides read TGTGCCAGCAGCCCTGGGACAGGGGGCCCGAATGAGCAGTTCTTC.

This clone was observed a handful of times. In nucleotides, the CDR3 is TGTGCCAGCAGTCCTTCGAGTCCATCGTCCTACGAGCAGTACTTC. It yields the protein CASSPSSPSSYEQYF. The rearrangement joins TRBV6-5 to TRBJ2-7; D ambiguous. The germline CDR1 and CDR2 sequences are MNHEY and SVGAGI. The CDR3 covers 15 residues. Trimming shortened V by 5 bases and J by 1 base, and 15 bases separated the two germline ends.

Regarding this clone: The same CDR3 can be traced to other DNA sequences in this sample. The rearrangement joins TRBV7-2 to TRBJ1-2; 7 positions match TRBD1. Germline trimming cut 5 bases from V and 5 bases from J; bases unmatched to any gene: 5. Germline V gene lookup returns CDR1 SGHTA and CDR2 FQGNSA. This CDR3 is built from 13 residues. CDR3 coding DNA: TGTGCCAGCAGCCTAGGGACAGAATATGGCTACACCTTC. This gives the protein CASSLGTEYGYTF.

This chain uses TRBV7-2 with TRBJ2-4; tentatively, D is TRBD1 or TRBD2 (5 bases each). Trimming removed 1 base at V and 0 bases at J, with 13 bases between. Germline CDR1 SGHTA, CDR2 FQGNSA. This CDR3 is built from 17 residues. The CDR3 is CASSLGGTAIAKNIQYF. CDR3 nucleotide sequence: TGTGCCAGCAGCTTAGGTGGGACGGCGATAGCCAAAAACATTCAGTACTTC.